This entry lists 22 T cell receptor beta chains sequenced from one sample in a study of blood T cells in healthy people across ages. PCR was performed a second time for about 7 to 11 cycles using a sample-barcoded 5' primer and a J-beta primer mix. TCRdb analysed the 5' RACE reads with MiXCR anew, one entry per CDR3 protein. The profile shows around 1.5 million distinct CDR3 sequences, about 40% of them singletons. The sample consisted of blood. These receptors were obtained from a woman between 18 and 29 years old in good health.

This chain joins TRBV5-1 and TRBJ2-7; 8 positions agree with TRBD2. Per germline, CDR1 SGHRS and CDR2 YFSETQ. V shed 4 bases and J 3 bases; nucleotides not matched to a gene: 9. This CDR3 has 15 amino acids. In DNA form, the CDR3 reads TGCGCCAGCAGCCGGGAGGGAGGGGCGTACTACGAGCAGTACTTC. Protein sequence: CASSREGGAYYEQYF.

This chain uses TRBV4-2 with TRBJ2-1; 9 nucleotides agree with TRBD2. The junction had 7 bases not matched to a gene; V was cut back by 5 bases and J by 5 bases. This CDR3 has 15 residues. CDR1 LGHNA and CDR2 YNFKEQ come from the germline V gene. As DNA, the CDR3 is TGTGCCAGCAGCGCCTCAGGGACTAGCCACAATGAGCAGTTCTTC. Encoded protein: CASSASGTSHNEQFF.

This clonotype was counted a single time. This chain links TRBV5-5 with TRBJ1-5; TRBD1 aligns across 7 bases. V was clipped by 5 bases and J by 3 bases; unmatched bases: 5. CDR3 length: 14 amino acids. CDR1 is SGHKS and CDR2 is YYEKEE in the germline V gene (reference sequence). CDR3 in amino acids: CASRQGVDNQPQHF. The CDR3 coding sequence is TGTGCCAGCAGGCAGGGGGTTGACAATCAGCCCCAGCATTTT.

The sample holds a few counts of this clonotype. The chain links TRBV7-2 to TRBJ2-3; the D is unclear. V shed 0 bases and J shed 5 bases, with 9 bases lying between them. This CDR3 is built from 14 residues. Germline V gene lookup returns CDR1 SGHTA and CDR2 FQGNSA. This CDR3 reads CASSLALRVDTQYF. The CDR3 DNA follows: TGTGCCAGCAGCTTAGCGCTAAGAGTAGATACGCAGTATTTT. Full variable domain (outside the CDR3, taken from reference TRBV7-2 and TRBJ2-3): GAGVSQSPSNKVTEKGKDVELRCDPISGHTALYWYRQSLGQGLEFLIYFQGNSAPDKSGLPSDRFSAERTGGSVSTLTIQRTQQEDSAVYLCASSLALRVDTQYFGPGTRLTVL.

This clonotype was detected only a few times. This chain connects TRBV10-3 to TRBJ1-4; D perhaps matches TRBD1 (6 bases). Deletions cut 0 bases from V and 7 bases from J, with 12 bases between. The germline CDR1 and CDR2 sequences are ENHRY and SYGVKD. The CDR3 covers 15 residues. This CDR3 is CAISESAGASEKLFF. CDR3 bases: TGTGCCATCAGTGAGTCTGCGGGGGCAAGTGAAAAACTGTTTTTT.

This chain links TRBV18 with TRBJ2-1; TRBD2 matches 9 bases. Trimming took 3 bases from V and 9 from J; bases not matched to a gene: 12. The germline CDR1 and CDR2 sequences are KGHSH and LQKENI. This CDR3 has 16 amino acids. CDR3 coding DNA: TGTGCCAGCTCACCGCCTCTAGCGGGGCCCCTTAGTGAGCAGTTCTTC. It is translated as CASSPPLAGPLSEQFF.

Only one count was recorded for this clonotype. V gene TRBV9 combines with J gene TRBJ2-3, with 8 bases matching TRBD1. This CDR3 has 18 residues. Germline V gene data show CDR1 as SGDLS and CDR2 as YYNGEE. Losses at the gene ends were 1 base for V and 2 bases for J; bases not matched to a gene: 12. Written as DNA, the CDR3 is TGTGCCAGCAGCGTATCCTTCTCCGGGACAGGCATCACAGATACGCAGTATTTT. Translating it yields CASSVSFSGTGITDTQYF.

This clonotype was counted a few times. The chain uses TRBV12-3 or TRBV12-4 and TRBJ2-5, with D maybe TRBD2 (6 bases). The tail of the sequence fits TRBJ2-7 better, so the J call may be wrong. The CDR3 spans 16 residues. The CDR3 loop reads CASSKDGSSGGNEQYF. The CDR3 DNA sequence: TGTGCCAGCAGTAAGGATGGGAGTAGCGGAGGGAACGAGCAGTACTTC.

This clonotype came up a few times. This sequence joins TRBV2 and TRBJ1-5; D ambiguous. Germline CDR1 and CDR2: SNHLY and FYNNEI. V was clipped by 0 bases and J by 6 bases, with 9 bases between them. The CDR3 is made up of 14 amino acids. CDR3 nucleotides: TGTGCCAGCAGTGAAGCTTCAGGATCTCAGCCCCAGCATTTT. It encodes CASSEASGSQPQHF.

This clonotype has just a few counts. CDR3 region: CSARVTDLNTEAFF. In DNA, the CDR3 is TGCAGTGCTAGAGTTACAGATCTGAACACTGAAGCTTTCTTT. The rearrangement joins TRBV20-1 to TRBJ1-1; D not certain. Germline V CDR1 and CDR2: DFQATT, SNEGSKA (reference sequence). The CDR3 is 14 amino acids. Trimming removed 1 base from V and 0 bases from J, with 9 bases in between.

The chain combines TRBV4-1 with TRBJ2-3; unclear D gene. Trimming removed 0 bases from V and 14 bases from J, with 18 bases in between. There are 14 residues in the CDR3. Germline CDR1 reads MGHRA; CDR2 reads YSYEKL. The CDR3 spells CASSQDHGTLTLYF. The CDR3, as DNA: TGCGCCAGCAGCCAAGATCATGGCACCCTCACCCTGTATTTT.

The genes are TRBV5-1 and TRBJ2-7; 7 bases are a match to TRBD2. The germline V gene encodes CDR1 SGHRS and CDR2 YFSETQ. V lost 2 bases to trimming and J lost 5 bases; unmatched junction nucleotides: 10. The CDR3 contains 15 residues. CDR3 coding DNA: TGCGCCAGCAGCTTCGCGGGAGAAAGGTTGCACGAGCAGTACTTC. It is translated as CASSFAGERLHEQYF.

The chain employs TRBV7-8 and TRBJ2-2; 12 nucleotides agree with TRBD2. The V gene end was trimmed by 5 bases and the J gene end by 4 bases; junction bases not matched to a gene: 5. This CDR3 region has 16 residues. CDR1 is SGHVS, CDR2 FQNEAQ, per germline. The chain's CDR3 is CASSQTSGSFTGELFF. The CDR3, as DNA: TGTGCCAGCAGCCAGACTAGCGGGAGTTTCACCGGGGAGCTGTTTTTT.

The rearrangement uses TRBV10-3 and TRBJ2-7, with D tentatively TRBD2 (5 bases). CDR1 is ENHRY, CDR2 SYGVKD, per germline. V lost 0 bases, J lost 7 bases, and 16 bases lay in between. This CDR3 comprises 15 residues. CDR3 nucleotide sequence: TGTGCCATCAGTGAGTCCCTTAGTCGGGGTGGGGAGCAGTACTTC. Translation: CAISESLSRGGEQYF.

This clonotype was observed a handful of times. This chain uses TRBV5-1 with TRBJ2-1, with 9 bases fitting TRBD1. V shed 0 bases and J 13 bases; nucleotides not matched to a gene: 8. The V gene's germline CDR1 is SGHRS and CDR2 YFSETQ. The CDR3 has 14 residues. The CDR3 nucleotides read TGCGCCAGCAGCTTGGGGGACAGGGCTCTTGGACAGTTCTTC. Its protein product is CASSLGDRALGQFF.

The chain has TRBV20-1 and TRBJ2-7; 12 bases match TRBD2. V trimming: 2 bases; J trimming: 3 bases; junction bases outside the gene matches: 2. Germline lookup yields CDR1 DFQATT and CDR2 SNEGSKA (reference sequence). There are 14 residues in the CDR3. CDR3 DNA: TGCAGTGCTAGAAGGACTAGCGGGAACTACGAGCAGTACTTC. Protein sequence: CSARRTSGNYEQYF.

The chain joins TRBV5-1 to TRBJ2-2; TRBD1 aligns across 7 bases. V was clipped by 4 bases and J by 2 bases; unmatched bases: 5. The length of the CDR3 is 15 residues. Germline V gene sequence: CDR1 SGHRS, CDR2 YFSETQ. CDR3 residues: CASSDGQVNTGELFF. For the CDR3, the DNA is TGCGCCAGCAGCGACGGACAGGTTAACACCGGGGAGCTGTTTTTT.

To note about this clonotype: One end of the junction varies from germline; a read error may be responsible. The chain carries TRBV4-1 and TRBJ1-1; D ambiguous. The germline V gene encodes CDR1 MGHRA and CDR2 YSYEKL. This CDR3 spans 13 amino acids. The CDR3 DNA reads TGCGCCCGCAGCCCCGACATTCTTGCTGAAGCTTTCTTT. Its translation: CARSPDILAEAFF.

V gene TRBV5-1 combines with J gene TRBJ1-1, with D perhaps matching TRBD1 (6 bases). V was clipped by 2 bases and J by 4 bases, with 12 bases between them. Looked up from germline, CDR1 is SGHRS and CDR2 is YFSETQ. This CDR3 has 14 amino acids. As DNA, the CDR3 is TGCGCCAGCAGCTTACAGGGTAGGCGCACTGAAGCTTTCTTT. This encodes CASSLQGRRTEAFF.

This clonotype was detected once. The chain links TRBV30 to TRBJ2-7; D ambiguous. CDR3 length equals 13 residues. V was cut by 1 base and J by 3 bases, with 10 bases left in between. Germline lookup yields CDR1 GTSNPN and CDR2 SVGIG (reference sequence). The CDR3 here is CAWSAIPHYEQYF. The CDR3 DNA is TGTGCCTGGAGTGCGATCCCCCACTACGAGCAGTACTTC.

This clonotype was picked up a small number of times. The chain has TRBV20-1 and TRBJ2-7; TRBD2 is a possible D gene (6 bases). Germline V gene sequence: CDR1 DFQATT, CDR2 SNEGSKA (reference sequence). The V end was cut by 5 bases, the J end by 0 bases, with 17 bases between. The length of the CDR3 is 15 residues. The CDR3 DNA reads TGCAGTGCTCGCCCCGCCACCGGGAGCTCCTACGAGCAGTACTTC. Residues: CSARPATGSSYEQYF.

J is TRBJ2-3 and V is TRBV3-1; no definite D call. Trimming cost V 4 bases and J 8 bases, with 10 bases left between them. The CDR3 sequence is 12 residues long. The V gene's germline CDR1 is LGHDT and CDR2 YNNKEL (reference sequence). The CDR3, as DNA: TGTGCCAGCAGCCTCCCCAGAGGTACGCAGTATTTT. Protein sequence: CASSLPRGTQYF.